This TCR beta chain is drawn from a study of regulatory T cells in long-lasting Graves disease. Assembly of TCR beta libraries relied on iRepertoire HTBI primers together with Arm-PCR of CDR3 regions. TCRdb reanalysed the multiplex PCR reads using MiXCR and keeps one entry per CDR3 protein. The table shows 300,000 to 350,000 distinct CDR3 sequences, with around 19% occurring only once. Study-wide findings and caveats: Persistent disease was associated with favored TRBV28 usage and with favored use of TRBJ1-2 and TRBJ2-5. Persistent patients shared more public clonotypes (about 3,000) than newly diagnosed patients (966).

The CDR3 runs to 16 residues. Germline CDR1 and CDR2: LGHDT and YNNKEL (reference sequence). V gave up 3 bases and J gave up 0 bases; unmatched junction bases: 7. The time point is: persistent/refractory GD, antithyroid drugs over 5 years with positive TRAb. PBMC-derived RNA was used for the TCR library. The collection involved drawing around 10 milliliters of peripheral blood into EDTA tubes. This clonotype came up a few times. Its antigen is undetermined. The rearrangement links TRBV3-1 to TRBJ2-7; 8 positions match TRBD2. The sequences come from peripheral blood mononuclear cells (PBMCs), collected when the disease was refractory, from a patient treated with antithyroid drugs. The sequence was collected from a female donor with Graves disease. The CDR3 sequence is CASSHNSGTYSYEQYF. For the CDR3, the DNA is TGTGCCAGCAGCCATAATAGCGGGACTTACTCCTACGAGCAGTACTTC.